The clone carrying this T cell receptor (beta chain) was seen at least ten times. The cDNA was produced through 5'RACE with 10-nucleotide random UMIs. A single record per CDR3 protein comes from TCRdb applying MiXCR to the 5' RACE reads. The repertoire holds about 30,000 distinct CDR3 sequences, with around 10% as singletons. This entry comes from a study of neurological immune-mediated disorders. The CDR3 loop spans 14 amino acids. V shed 8 bases, J shed 10 bases, and the junction held 12 bases outside the gene matches. Germline assignment: CDR1 SGDLS and CDR2 YYNGEE. The gene calls are TRBV9 and TRBJ2-1; 10 bases fit TRBD2. This clonotype originated in an older woman in good health. Sequencing used PBMCs. The CDR3 bases are TGTGCCAGACCGCTAGCGGGGGTCTTTGTCGAGCAGTTCTTC. Translating it yields CARPLAGVFVEQFF.